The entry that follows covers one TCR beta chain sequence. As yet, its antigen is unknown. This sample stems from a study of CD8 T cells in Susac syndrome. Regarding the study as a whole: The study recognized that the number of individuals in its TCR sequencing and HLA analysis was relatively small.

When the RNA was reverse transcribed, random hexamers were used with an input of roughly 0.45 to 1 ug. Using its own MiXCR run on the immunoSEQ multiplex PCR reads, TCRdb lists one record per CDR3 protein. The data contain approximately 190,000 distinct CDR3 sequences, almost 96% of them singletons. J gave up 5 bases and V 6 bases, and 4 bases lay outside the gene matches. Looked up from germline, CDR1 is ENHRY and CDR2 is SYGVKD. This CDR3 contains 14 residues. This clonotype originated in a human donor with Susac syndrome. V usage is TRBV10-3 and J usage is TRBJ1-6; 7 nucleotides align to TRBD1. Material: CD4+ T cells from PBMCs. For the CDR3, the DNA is TGTGCCATCAGAGACAGGGCGGATAATTCACCCCTCCACTTT. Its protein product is CAIRDRADNSPLHF.